A single sample is the source of the 24 T cell receptor beta chains below, sequenced in a study of PD-1 blockade in classical Hodgkin lymphoma. The data were produced by immunoSEQ multiplex PCR, yet TCRdb's version contains in-frame clones alone and is incomplete. The sample lists about 24,000 clones, 80% occurring once. Brentuximab vedotin exposure varied among the patients, all of whom had relapsed after autologous stem cell transplantation. Sequences were derived from peripheral blood mononuclear cells (PBMCs), sampled at baseline. These receptors came from a human donor with classical Hodgkin lymphoma.

The CDR3 reads CASSLFPETSGVSELFF. CDR3 nucleotides: TGTGCCAGCAGTTTATTTCCCGAGACTAGCGGGGTTTCGGAGCTGTTTTTT. V is TRBV27 and J is TRBJ2-2, with TRBD2 identical over 11 bases. Trimming took 1 base from V and 10 from J; bases not matched to a gene: 11. Germline V gives CDR1 MNHEY, CDR2 SMNVEV (reference sequence). The CDR3 extends over 17 amino acids.

The chain carries TRBV5-1 and TRBJ2-3; TRBD2 matches 9 bases. Germline loops: CDR1 SGHRS, CDR2 YFSETQ. There are 16 residues in the CDR3. Trimming at V came to 0 bases and at J to 4 bases, leaving 6 bases not matched to a gene. The CDR3 protein is CASSLAGAGGPDTQYF. As DNA, the CDR3 is TGCGCCAGCAGCTTGGCAGGAGCGGGGGGCCCAGATACGCAGTATTTT. The full variable domain, its missing parts supplied by reference TRBV5-1 and TRBJ2-3, is KAGVTQTPRYLIKTRGQQVTLSCSPISGHRSVSWYQQTPGQGLQFLFEYFSETQRNKGNFPGRFSGRQFSNSRSEMNVSTLELGDSALYLCASSLAGAGGPDTQYFGPGTRLTVL.

This chain uses TRBV14 with TRBJ1-4, with D possibly matching TRBD1 (5 bases). The CDR3 contains 15 residues. Germline CDR1 reads SGHDN; CDR2 reads FVKESK. Trimming took 1 base from V and 7 from J, leaving 13 bases between them. CDR3 bases: TGTGCCAGCAGCCAAGTGTCGGGCCAGGGTGAAAAACTGTTTTTT. This gives the protein CASSQVSGQGEKLFF.

This clone was found once. The gene calls are TRBV19 and TRBJ2-5; a weak D match, TRBD2 (6 bases). With 6 bases removed from V and 3 bases from J, the gap between germline ends came to 11 bases. The CDR3 runs to 13 residues. The germline gives CDR1 LNHDA, CDR2 SQIVND (reference sequence). The CDR3: CASRNTGEETQYF. As DNA, the CDR3 is TGTGCCAGTAGGAATACGGGGGAAGAGACCCAGTACTTC. Complete variable domain (other parts from reference TRBV19 and TRBJ2-5): DGGITQSPKYLFRKEGQNVTLSCEQNLNHDAMYWYRQDPGQGLRLIYYSQIVNDFQKGDIAEGYSVSREKKESFPLTVTSAQKNPTAFYLCASRNTGEETQYFGPGTRLLVL.

V and J are TRBV13 and TRBJ2-7; weak D call: TRBD2 (6 bases). This CDR3 contains 13 residues. V lost 5 bases to trimming and J lost 4 bases, with 12 bases between them. Germline CDR1 is PRHDT and CDR2 is FYEKMQ (reference sequence). The CDR3 bases are TGTGCCAGCAGCCGGGGACTTAAATACGAGCAGTACTTC. This sequence encodes CASSRGLKYEQYF.

V gene TRBV5-1 combines with J gene TRBJ2-7; 8 bases line up with TRBD2. Germline V gene lookup returns CDR1 SGHRS and CDR2 YFSETQ. V dropped 3 bases and J dropped 4; count of bases not matched to a gene: 6. The CDR3 length is 14 residues. CDR3 nucleotide sequence: TGCGCCAGCAGCTCCCGGGGGGGCAGATACGAGCAGTACTTC. Translated: CASSSRGGRYEQYF.

The chain is built from TRBV5-8 and TRBJ1-5, with TRBD1 as a possible D gene (5 bases). The CDR3 covers 18 residues. V was trimmed by 1 base and J by 4 bases, leaving 21 bases between them. In germline, CDR1 is SGHTS, CDR2 YDEGEE. This chain's CDR3 is CASSLQIIGTAGNQPQHF. Written as DNA, the CDR3 is TGTGCCAGCAGCTTGCAGATCATCGGGACGGCGGGAAATCAGCCCCAGCATTTT.

This sequence joins TRBV19 and TRBJ2-3; perhaps TRBD1 as D (5 bases). CDR1 is LNHDA, CDR2 SQIVND, per germline (reference sequence). The CDR3 loop spans 13 amino acids. Between the trimmed V and J ends, which lost 7 bases and 5 bases, there was a span of 13 bases. The CDR3 protein is CASTAGQGDTQYF. The CDR3 DNA follows: TGTGCCAGTACGGCAGGGCAGGGAGATACGCAGTATTTT.

The chain is built from TRBV5-1 and TRBJ1-1; D is undetermined. In germline, CDR1 is SGHRS, CDR2 YFSETQ. The CDR3 length is 15 residues. V lost 6 bases to trimming and J lost 0 bases, with 15 bases between them. The DNA of the CDR3 is TGCGCCAGCAATGTGGCAGGCGCCATGAACACTGAAGCTTTCTTT. This encodes CASNVAGAMNTEAFF.

The CDR3 DNA reads TGTGCCAGCAGCTCCCAAATTGTGGGACAGGATCCCTACGAGCAGTACTTC. Its protein product is CASSSQIVGQDPYEQYF. The chain combines TRBV7-9 with TRBJ2-5; 8 bases line up with TRBD1. The assigned J gene may be wrong: the sequence end matches TRBJ2-7 better. Germline V gene sequence: CDR1 SEHNR, CDR2 FQNEAQ (reference sequence). CDR3 length: 17 residues.

The chain carries TRBV7-2 and TRBJ2-1, with a possible D match to TRBD2 (5 bases). The V end was cut by 5 bases, the J end by 8 bases, with 13 bases between. Looked up from germline, CDR1 is SGHTA and CDR2 is FQGNSA. The CDR3 is 13 residues long. CDR3 loop: CASSTDYGDEQFF. The CDR3 nucleotides read TGTGCCAGCAGCACCGATTACGGGGATGAGCAGTTCTTC. The full variable domain, completed using reference TRBV7-2 and TRBJ2-1, is GAGVSQSPSNKVTEKGKDVELRCDPISGHTALYWYRQSLGQGLEFLIYFQGNSAPDKSGLPSDRFSAERTGGSVSTLTIQRTQQEDSAVYLCASSTDYGDEQFFGPGTRLTVL.

The chain's CDR3 is CASSNGETQYF. CDR3 DNA: TGCGCCAGCAGTAATGGGGAGACCCAGTACTTC. The rearrangement uses TRBV10-1 and TRBJ2-5, with D unclear. In germline, CDR1 is WNHNN, CDR2 SYGVQD (reference sequence). The V end was cut by 5 bases, the J end by 5 bases, with 6 bases between. This CDR3 spans 11 amino acids.

This sequence joins TRBV15 and TRBJ1-3; a weak D match, TRBD1 (5 bases). Trimming pared 7 bases from V and 1 base from J, leaving 8 bases between. This CDR3 has 13 residues. The germline V gene encodes CDR1 LNHNV and CDR2 YYDKDF (reference sequence). The CDR3 region is CATTPGSGNTIYF. The CDR3 nucleotides are TGTGCCACCACCCCAGGGTCTGGAAACACCATATATTTT. Full variable domain (missing parts from reference TRBV15 and TRBJ1-3): DAMVIQNPRYQVTQFGKPVTLSCSQTLNHNVMYWYQQKSSQAPKLLFHYYDKDFNNEADTPDNFQSRRPNTSFCFLDIRSPGLGDTAMYLCATTPGSGNTIYFGEGSWLTVV.

The rearrangement joins TRBV2 to TRBJ1-5; no definite D call. This CDR3 contains 17 residues. V lost 5 bases and J 2 bases, leaving 19 bases between the germline ends. Germline V gene lookup returns CDR1 SNHLY and CDR2 FYNNEI. The CDR3 bases are TGTGCCAGCAGTCCCGACGCAGGCGGCGGACGCAATCAGCCCCAGCATTTT. Its protein product is CASSPDAGGGRNQPQHF.

V and J are TRBV19 and TRBJ2-5; weak D call: TRBD2 (6 bases). The germline V gene encodes CDR1 LNHDA and CDR2 SQIVND (reference sequence). V was trimmed by 1 base and J by 5 bases, leaving 14 bases between them. The CDR3 is 15 amino acids. In DNA form, the CDR3 reads TGTGCCAGTAGTATAGGCGGGACCTGGTGGGAGACCCAGTACTTC. Translating it yields CASSIGGTWWETQYF. The whole variable domain, filled in from reference TRBV19 and TRBJ2-5, reads DGGITQSPKYLFRKEGQNVTLSCEQNLNHDAMYWYRQDPGQGLRLIYYSQIVNDFQKGDIAEGYSVSREKKESFPLTVTSAQKNPTAFYLCASSIGGTWWETQYFGPGTRLLVL.

The V call is TRBV15, the J call TRBJ2-4; TRBD1 matches at 9 bases. Germline values: CDR1 LNHNV, CDR2 YYDKDF (reference sequence). V shed 1 base and J 0 bases; nucleotides not matched to a gene: 7. This CDR3 region has 18 residues. The CDR3 is CATSRVGQGQLAKNIQYF. CDR3 in DNA: TGTGCCACCAGCAGAGTGGGACAGGGACAACTAGCCAAAAACATTCAGTACTTC.

The chain combines TRBV7-3 with TRBJ2-5; no firm D call. Germline V gene sequence: CDR1 SGHTA, CDR2 FQGTGA. The V and J ends lost 1 base and 4 bases respectively, with 13 bases between them. The CDR3 extends over 15 amino acids. The CDR3 sequence is CASSLSLMPVETQYF. The CDR3 nucleotides are TGTGCCAGCAGCTTAAGTTTGATGCCGGTAGAGACCCAGTACTTC.

The gene calls are TRBV6-6 and TRBJ1-1; 7 nucleotides line up with TRBD1. Germline V gene lookup returns CDR1 MNHNY and CDR2 SVGAGI (reference sequence). This CDR3 comprises 15 residues. V lost 4 bases, J lost 2 bases, and 7 bases stayed unmatched. The CDR3 region is CASSSRRDSNTEAFF. The CDR3 nucleotides are TGTGCCAGCAGTTCCCGTCGGGACAGTAACACTGAAGCTTTCTTT.

In this sample, this clone turned up once. The chain employs TRBV9 and TRBJ1-3; D gene uncertain. Germline CDR1 SGDLS, CDR2 YYNGEE. Between the trimmed V and J ends, which lost 0 bases and 8 bases, there was a span of 15 bases. The CDR3 loop spans 15 amino acids. The CDR3 protein is CASSVGVGHYDTIYF. CDR3 nucleotides: TGTGCCAGCAGCGTAGGTGTAGGGCACTATGACACCATATATTTT.

The chain links TRBV5-1 to TRBJ2-5; 11 bases are shared with TRBD1. Germline V gives CDR1 SGHRS, CDR2 YFSETQ. The CDR3 is 15 amino acids. Germline trimming cut 3 bases from V and 5 bases from J; bases unmatched to any gene: 6. The CDR3 reads CASSSDRGQRETQYF. CDR3 DNA sequence: TGCGCCAGCAGCTCGGACAGGGGGCAAAGGGAGACCCAGTACTTC.

The count of this clone is one. CDR3: CASSQDGRVLPYEQYF. DNA of the CDR3: TGCGCCAGCAGCCAAGATGGCAGGGTTTTACCCTACGAGCAGTACTTC. The V and J genes are TRBV4-3 and TRBJ2-7; a weak D match, TRBD1 (5 bases). V was trimmed by 0 bases and J by 2 bases, leaving 14 bases between them. Germline V gene sequence: CDR1 LGHNA, CDR2 YSLEER. The CDR3 extends over 16 amino acids.

The chain recombines TRBV5-4 with TRBJ2-1, with a weak D call TRBD1 (6 bases). V lost 4 bases and J 4 bases, leaving 18 bases between the germline ends. Germline V lookup: CDR1 SGHNT, CDR2 YYREEE (reference sequence). This CDR3 contains 16 residues. CDR3 residues: CASSRRGRGPYNEQFF. The CDR3 DNA reads TGTGCCAGCAGCCGACGTGGCAGGGGTCCTTACAATGAGCAGTTCTTC.

The sample holds one count of this clone. The rearrangement links TRBV11-3 to TRBJ1-5, with D unresolved. Trimming took 0 bases from V and 6 from J, leaving 12 bases between them. The CDR3 loop spans 15 amino acids. Germline assignment: CDR1 SGHNT and CDR2 YENEEA. The CDR3 reads CASSLDRRECQPQHF. DNA of the CDR3: TGTGCCAGCAGCTTAGATAGGAGGGAATGTCAGCCCCAGCATTTT.

The chain has TRBV13 and TRBJ2-3; the D gene is possibly TRBD2 (6 bases). Germline V gene lookup returns CDR1 PRHDT and CDR2 FYEKMQ (reference sequence). The V end lost 5 bases, the J end lost 5 bases, and 14 bases lay between the germline ends. This CDR3 is 14 amino acids long. This CDR3 is CASSPRREVDTQYF. CDR3 nucleotide sequence: TGTGCCAGCAGCCCGCGGAGGGAAGTAGATACGCAGTATTTT.